The clone carrying this T cell receptor beta chain occurred a few times. This entry belongs to a study of blood T cell repertoires in COVID-19. Study context: Sites in the United States, Italy and Spain provided acute and convalescent COVID-19 samples. PBMCs, B-cell-depleted T cells, or T cells provided the cDNA or gDNA that made up the material.

As handled by the study authors: Reference gene primers were amplified, and this amplification served to estimate nucleated cell counts. Sequencing used immunoSEQ multiplex PCR; TCRdb keeps in-frame clones, though not all of them. The DNA gave D and trimming, while V, J and clone size come from that table. The data contain some 91,000 clones, approximately 80% of them seen just once; the ten biggest clones take up over 6%. This CDR3 region has 14 residues. From germline, CDR1 is SGHTA and CDR2 FQGNSA. Trimming removed 1 base at V and 7 bases at J, with 13 bases between. The source is a man between 65 and 85 years old with acute or convalescent COVID-19. The genes are TRBV7-2 and TRBJ1-2; a weak D match, TRBD1 (5 bases). Material for sequencing was peripheral blood. CDR3 DNA: TGTGCCAGCAGCTTAGTAAGGCAGGGAATTGGCTACACCTTC. This encodes CASSLVRQGIGYTF.